This T cell receptor beta chain emerged from a study of cytotoxic CD8 clonotypes in ibrutinib-treated CLL. Study background: Response sampling came at median around a year of treatment, ranging about 6 to 40 months.

Researchers set a sequencing depth target of 1 in 200,000 to 1 in 1 million T cells. Measured with immunoSEQ multiplex PCR; TCRdb has only the in-frame clones, and not every one. The sample lists 190,000 or so clones, roughly 72% occurring once. The trim removed 4 bases at V and 9 bases at J, leaving 8 bases unmatched. The CDR3 is made up of 15 amino acids. Germline CDR1 reads MGHRA; CDR2 reads YSYEKL. The sample holds a few counts of this clone. The target antigen is unknown. Points from the study as a whole: Rare overall, public clonotypes shrank or held steady under therapy.

Here the sequenced sample was PBMCs, taken after 24 months of ibrutinib treatment. V and J are TRBV4-1 and TRBJ2-7; 14 bases align to TRBD2. This TCR was recovered from a human donor with chronic lymphocytic leukemia. The DNA for the CDR3 is TGCGCCAGCAGCCCCTTGACTAGCGGGAGGGCCCGGCAGTACTTC. Translated: CASSPLTSGRARQYF.